The subject of this entry is one TCR beta chain. The antigen it recognizes is unknown. No qualities accompany the bases; no much larger clone lies one base away. The donors were healthy, HIV-negative adults who had no recently reported acute infections or vaccinations. Every donor was a Caucasian adult living in Nashville, Tennessee, USA. Magnetic negative selection was used to enrich CD4+ T cells, after which naive cells were positively selected on CD45RA and the negative fraction became the memory subset. After blood collection by leukapheresis, PBMCs were isolated using Ficoll-Histopaque density gradient centrifugation and then cryopreserved in the vapor phase of liquid nitrogen. Purity and quantity of every magnetically sorted T cell population were checked by analytical flow cytometry. From each sorted fraction, genomic DNA was isolated and quantified by UV absorbance on a Nanodrop 2000c. The CDR1 and CDR2 encoded by the germline V gene are MNHNS and SASEGT. Spanning cysteine to phenylalanine, the CDR3 consists of 14 amino acids. The DNA shown is the 42-base CDR3, in frame from base 1. Trimming costs V 7 bases and J 7 bases, and their ends lie 16 bases apart.

Using the deep immunoSEQ assay, TCR CDR3 regions were amplified from genomic DNA by multiplex PCR. Genomic DNA extracted from each cell subset was distributed evenly over all wells of several immunoSEQ 96-well plates, and each plate served as one replicate. Each replicate PCR for sorted subsets received about 220 ng genomic DNA, equal to some 32,000 T cell genomes. The purified libraries were quantified using a Qubit 3.0 fluorometer, sized with a Bioanalyzer 2100, and then quantified again using the KAPA Library Quantification kit. Each immunoSEQ 96-well plate was sequenced on its own single-read 150-cycle Illumina NextSeq 550 flow cell. Concerning the study's data processing: Because the immunoSEQ output held only junctional sequences and lacked quality scores, the filtering could not match the filtering applied to full-length reads. Sequences were annotated with PyIR, a Python wrapper for IgBLAST v1.9, and V/J genes and CDR3 were assigned using IMGT germline references. Reads were removed for weak V/J assignments (E-value above 1e-6), missing CDR3, stop codons, out-of-frame junctions, or ambiguous translated residues. V3J clonotypes were defined by identical inferred V gene, J gene, and CDR3 amino acid sequence. Percentage overlap between repertoires was calculated by dividing the number of shared unique clonotypes by the size of the smaller repertoire. Three approaches were used to assess repertoire richness: RTK rarefaction, the Chao1 estimator, and Recon v2.1 estimates of unobserved clonotypes. Generation probabilities for all TCRbeta clonotypes obtained by the gDNA method from several donors were computed using OLGA. Held by TCRdb, this immuneACCESS table contains in-frame sequences only and omits some clones. Under half of the omission traces to an unresolved V gene where checked; the cause of the rest is unknown. That table supplies the V and J calls and clone size; D and trimming were determined from the DNA. The sample table holds 2 million to 2.5 million clones, of which 85% to 95% were seen once. The ten biggest clones cover 0.1% to 0.15% of the sample.

This sample stems from a study of shared clonotypes between healthy human individuals (dated by TCRdb to 2020 to 2021). For the study in its entirety: A couple of women and a few men aged 18 to 49 years were included in the cohort. Per donor, leukapheresis produced somewhere between about 0.9 and 9 billion PBMCs. To increase sequencing depth and limit assay-specific biases, TCR repertoire library preparation and sequencing were carried out by different laboratories using diverse techniques. The study deeply sequenced blood TCR repertoires of five healthy adults to estimate repertoire size and the extent of clonotype sharing between individuals. Per donor, three plates each were used for CD4 naive and CD4 memory, two for CD8 naive, and one for CD8 memory. Study-level results and caveats: Only blood was sampled, and tissue TCR repertoires likely differ from those in blood. Based on pairwise subsampling, the degree of clonotype sharing among donors was expected to be affected by sequencing depth. Naive subsets generally had larger estimated clonotype richness than memory subsets did. Across a handful of donors, around 5% of naive CD4, around 3.5% of naive CD8, under 2.5% of memory CD4, and roughly 0.4% of memory CD8 clonotypes were shared. Incomplete sequencing was indicated by rarefaction of sorted-subset datasets, despite the large sequencing depth. Compared with non-shared clonotypes, the clonotypes found in all four sorted-subset donors had higher generation probabilities. Because the study included a small number of donors, the genetic and exposure-history diversity represented was limited.

This receptor chain uses TRBV6-1 and TRBJ1-4; 5 matching bases give a weak D call of TRBD1. The receptor was derived from a man aged 18 to 35 in good health. Sequencing used naive CD4+ T cells sorted from blood. The cell subset or site label of this sample denotes: CD45RA+ positively selected. The nucleotide sequence is TGTGCCAGCATCGAATGGGGCGCCTCTGAAAAACTGTTTTTT. Translation gives CASIEWGASEKLFF.